This T cell receptor beta chain was sequenced in a study of cytotoxic CD8 clonotypes in ibrutinib-treated CLL. This table comes from immunoSEQ multiplex PCR, and its TCRdb copy is limited to in-frame clones, with some not included. The sample holds 110,000 to 150,000 clones, about 78% seen once. The TCR originated in a human donor with chronic lymphocytic leukemia. The sequences come from PBMCs, collected after 24 months of ibrutinib treatment.

Written as DNA, the CDR3 is TGCGCCAGCAGCGCCGGGACTGCAGACGTCAATGAGCAGTTCTTC. The encoded protein is CASSAGTADVNEQFF. The rearrangement uses TRBV10-1 and TRBJ2-1, with TRBD2 as a possible D gene (6 bases). This CDR3 has 15 amino acids. Germline CDR1 and CDR2: WNHNN and SYGVQD (reference sequence). Trimming pared 6 bases from V and 6 bases from J, leaving 18 bases between.